One TCR beta chain is described in this entry. These data are taken from a study of blood T cell repertoires in COVID-19. Study information: The study drew acute and convalescent COVID-19 samples from the United States, Italy and Spain. PBMCs, B-cell-depleted T cells, or T cells were the source of the cDNA or gDNA that made up the material.

The V gene end was trimmed by 6 bases and the J gene end by 2 bases; junction bases not matched to a gene: 19. The CDR3 length is 19 residues. Germline CDR1 MDHEN, CDR2 SYDVKM. Original processing methods: Estimation of nucleated cell counts was performed using reference gene primer amplification. TCRdb's table, derived via immunoSEQ multiplex PCR, lists solely in-frame clones and lacks some. V and J calls and clone size are copied from that table; D and trimming were computed from the DNA. The data contain hundreds of thousands of clones, 85% to 90% of them singletons. The TCR was taken from a man older than 75 with acute or convalescent COVID-19. The sequencing input was peripheral blood. The V and J genes are TRBV28 and TRBJ2-7; 10 bases are a match to TRBD2. CDR3 protein: CASRPNRYSSGRSAYEQYF. DNA for the CDR3: TGTGCCAGCAGGCCCAATAGGTATTCTAGCGGGAGATCCGCCTACGAGCAGTACTTC.